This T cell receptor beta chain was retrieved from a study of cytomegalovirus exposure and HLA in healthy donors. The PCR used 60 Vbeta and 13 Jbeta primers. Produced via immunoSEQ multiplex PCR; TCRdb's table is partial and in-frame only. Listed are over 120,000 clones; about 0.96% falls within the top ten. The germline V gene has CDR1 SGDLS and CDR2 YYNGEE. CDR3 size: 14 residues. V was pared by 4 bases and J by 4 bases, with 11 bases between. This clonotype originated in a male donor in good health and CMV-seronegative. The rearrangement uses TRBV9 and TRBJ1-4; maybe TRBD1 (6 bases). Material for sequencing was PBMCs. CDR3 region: CASSQEQGNEKLFF. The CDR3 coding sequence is TGTGCCAGCAGCCAGGAACAGGGTAATGAAAAACTGTTTTTT.